This T cell receptor beta chain was captured in a study of blood T cell repertoires in COVID-19. Study at large: Sites in the United States, Italy and Spain provided acute and convalescent COVID-19 samples.

In the original workflow: The assay estimated nucleated cells by amplifying reference gene primers. The protocol was immunoSEQ multiplex PCR, while the TCRdb copy is restricted to in-frame clones and leaves out a portion. Clone size and V and J calls were adopted from that table, with D and trimming inferred from the DNA. The table has roughly 90,000 clones, 75% to 90% seen once. Germline V lookup: CDR1 MNHEY, CDR2 SVGEGT. The ends lost 5 bases at V and 5 bases at J; junction bases unmatched: 2. The CDR3 is 13 residues long. The sequence came from an elderly woman with active or convalescent COVID-19. The source material was peripheral blood. V and J are TRBV6-2 or TRBV6-3 and TRBJ2-5; 10 positions agree with TRBD1. This chain's CDR3 is CASSRQGAETQYF. DNA for the CDR3: TGTGCCAGCAGTCGACAGGGGGCCGAGACCCAGTACTTC.